This T cell receptor beta chain was documented in a study of shared clonotypes between healthy human individuals. Germline trimming cut 2 bases from V and 5 bases from J; bases unmatched to any gene: 3. There are 16 residues in the CDR3. Germline V CDR1 and CDR2: KGHSH, LQKENI. Measured with immunoSEQ multiplex PCR; TCRdb has only the in-frame clones, and not every one. This sample has some 1.4 million clones; around 97% occur once, and the top ten carry 0.95% to 1.5%. V usage is TRBV18 and J usage is TRBJ2-1; 13 bases align to TRBD2. Sequencing was carried out using naive CD4+ T cells sorted from blood. The subset denotes: CD45RA+ positively selected. This receptor was identified in a man younger than 40 in good health. In DNA, the CDR3 is TGTGCCAGCTCACCATTGGGACTAGCGGGGAACAATGAGCAGTTCTTC. This gives the protein CASSPLGLAGNNEQFF.